These T cell receptor beta chains were read from a single sample in a study of T cell responses to AZD1222 COVID-19 vaccine. Repertoires were generated with immunoSEQ multiplex PCR, while TCRdb's copy carries only in-frame clones and drops some. This table has approximately 97,000 clones, about 85% appearing once. Sequencing used peripheral blood, obtained on day 0 of AZD1222 vaccination. The source is an adult in good health. Both conserved end residues are part of each CDR3. Fields, in order: J gene, D gene, V gene, clone size, CDR3 protein, CDR3 DNA. D genes are given only for firm matches. Some rows mark clone size as missing; the rest say once, few, many or name a class of expanded clone.

j_call: TRBJ2-6; d_call: TRBD2; v_call: TRBV28; clone_size: .; cdr3_aa: CASSPWGGDSSGANVLTF; cdr3_nt: TGTGCCAGCAGTCCGTGGGGAGGGGATTCCTCTGGGGCCAACGTCCTGACTTTC
j_call: TRBJ1-1; d_call: TRBD1; v_call: TRBV2; clone_size: .; cdr3_aa: CASRDRLGTEAFF; cdr3_nt: TGTGCCAGCAGGGACAGGTTAGGCACTGAAGCTTTCTTT
j_call: TRBJ1-1; d_call: .; v_call: TRBV11-2; clone_size: .; cdr3_aa: CASSLGSGSRPITEAFF; cdr3_nt: TGTGCCAGCAGCTTAGGGTCCGGGTCAAGGCCAATAACTGAAGCTTTCTTT
j_call: TRBJ2-7; d_call: .; v_call: TRBV2; clone_size: .; cdr3_aa: CASSSGQTSYEQYF; cdr3_nt: TGTGCCAGCAGTTCCGGACAGACCTCCTACGAGCAGTACTTC
j_call: TRBJ2-7; d_call: .; v_call: TRBV7-2; clone_size: .; cdr3_aa: CASSLFGYEQYF; cdr3_nt: TGTGCCAGCAGCTTATTCGGATACGAGCAGTACTTC
j_call: TRBJ2-2; d_call: .; v_call: TRBV7-2; clone_size: .; cdr3_aa: CASSLDSWGPKTGELFF; cdr3_nt: TGTGCCAGCAGCTTAGACAGTTGGGGACCCAAAACCGGGGAGCTGTTTTTT
j_call: TRBJ1-1; d_call: .; v_call: TRBV6-2/TRBV6-3; clone_size: once; cdr3_aa: CASSSRGEVNTEAFF; cdr3_nt: TGTGCCAGCAGTTCTCGGGGCGAGGTGAACACTGAAGCTTTCTTT
j_call: TRBJ1-2; d_call: .; v_call: TRBV20-1; clone_size: .; cdr3_aa: CSASGGNGFNYGYTF; cdr3_nt: TGCAGTGCTAGTGGAGGGAATGGGTTTAACTATGGCTACACCTTC
j_call: TRBJ1-5; d_call: .; v_call: TRBV6-2/TRBV6-3; clone_size: .; cdr3_aa: CASSHDRPYQPQHF; cdr3_nt: TGTGCCAGCAGCCATGACAGACCCTATCAGCCCCAGCATTTT
j_call: TRBJ1-6; d_call: TRBD1; v_call: TRBV11-2; clone_size: few; cdr3_aa: CASSLGDRAPYNSPLHF; cdr3_nt: TGTGCCAGCAGCTTAGGGGACAGGGCTCCCTATAATTCACCCCTCCACTTT
j_call: TRBJ2-5; d_call: TRBD1; v_call: TRBV11-2; clone_size: .; cdr3_aa: CASSTTGVVKETQYF; cdr3_nt: TGTGCCAGCAGCACGACAGGGGTCGTTAAAGAGACCCAGTACTTC
j_call: TRBJ2-3; d_call: .; v_call: TRBV7-2; clone_size: .; cdr3_aa: CASSHGLGPDTQYF; cdr3_nt: TGTGCCAGCAGCCACGGGCTAGGCCCAGATACGCAGTATTTT
j_call: TRBJ1-1; d_call: TRBD1; v_call: TRBV30; clone_size: .; cdr3_aa: CASTGYGTEAFF; cdr3_nt: TGTGCCTCGACAGGGTACGGCACTGAAGCTTTCTTT
j_call: TRBJ1-2; d_call: .; v_call: TRBV16; clone_size: .; cdr3_aa: CASSRQRDHGYTF; cdr3_nt: TGTGCCAGCAGCCGACAAAGGGATCATGGCTACACCTTC
j_call: TRBJ1-6; d_call: .; v_call: TRBV5-1; clone_size: .; cdr3_aa: CASSLELSSYNSPLHF; cdr3_nt: TGCGCCAGCAGCTTGGAACTTAGCTCCTATAATTCACCCCTCCACTTT
j_call: TRBJ1-3; d_call: TRBD1; v_call: TRBV30; clone_size: .; cdr3_aa: CAWSVGDRGTNTIYF; cdr3_nt: TGTGCCTGGAGTGTAGGGGACAGGGGGACCAACACCATATATTTT
j_call: TRBJ2-7; d_call: .; v_call: TRBV11-2; clone_size: .; cdr3_aa: CASSSTVFFKGMYF; cdr3_nt: TGTGCCAGCAGCTCGACAGTGTTTTTTAAGGGGATGTACTTC